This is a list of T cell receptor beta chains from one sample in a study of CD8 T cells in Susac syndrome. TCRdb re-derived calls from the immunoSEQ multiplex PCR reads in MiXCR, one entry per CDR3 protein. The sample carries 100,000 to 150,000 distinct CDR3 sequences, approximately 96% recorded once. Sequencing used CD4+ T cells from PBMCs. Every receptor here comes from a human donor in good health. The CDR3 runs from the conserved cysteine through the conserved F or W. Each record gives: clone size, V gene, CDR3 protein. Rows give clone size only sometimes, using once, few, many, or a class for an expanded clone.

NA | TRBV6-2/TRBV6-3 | CASWTSGSRELFF
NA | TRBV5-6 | CASIARGGRTDTQYF
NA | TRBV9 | CASSATSGSHNEQFF
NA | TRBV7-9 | CASSPRLAGGYNEQFF
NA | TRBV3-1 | CASSSRLVYEQYF
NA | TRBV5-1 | CASSGAQGYTF
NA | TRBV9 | CASSLGLADLTDTQYF
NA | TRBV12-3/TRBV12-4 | CASSLSLRQVEQYF
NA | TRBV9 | CASSERQGGTDTQYF
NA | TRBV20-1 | CSAPGVAGGPDTQYF
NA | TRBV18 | CASSPPGRVAETQYF
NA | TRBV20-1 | CSARVQGRRERPYEQYF
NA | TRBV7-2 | CASSRRTRNEQFF
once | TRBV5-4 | CASSLVGSTDTQYF
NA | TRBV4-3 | CASSQDTAPGELFF
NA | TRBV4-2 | CASSRDFHTDTQYF
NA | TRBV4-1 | CASRRGLAGSNEQFF
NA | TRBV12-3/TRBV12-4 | CASMGSQTYEQYF
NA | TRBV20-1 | CSAKSTGVMNTEAFF
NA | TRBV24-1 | CATSVGGNTGELFF
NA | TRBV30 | CAWSNHRGATNEKLFF
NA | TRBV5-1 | CASSPLGRERTDTQYF
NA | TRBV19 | CASSIHEFSNQPQHF
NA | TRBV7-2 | CASSLATGTYYGYTF
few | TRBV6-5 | CASSSGLAGGETQYF
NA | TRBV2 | CASSEGSYGYTF
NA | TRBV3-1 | CASSPRERNANVLTF
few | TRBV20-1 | CSARDPVNTEAFF
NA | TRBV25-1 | CASSEGDKGQQYF
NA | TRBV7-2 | CASSGDRLGAQYF
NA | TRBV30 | CAWSVMNTGELFF
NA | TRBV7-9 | CASSWVSVDTGELFF
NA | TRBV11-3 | CASSHGGNQETQYF
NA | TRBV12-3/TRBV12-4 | CASSLTWTRTYEQYF
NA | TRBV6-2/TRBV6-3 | CASSSSYGYTF
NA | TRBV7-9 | CASSTQQGQPQHF
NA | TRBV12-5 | CASGLRQGSGANVLTF
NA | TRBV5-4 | CASSHRDRYTEAFF
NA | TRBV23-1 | CASSHVGPEQYF
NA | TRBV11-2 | CASSLLAGGRGTGELFF
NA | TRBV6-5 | CASSPTGWDETQYF
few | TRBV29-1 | CSVELWGQGQETQYF
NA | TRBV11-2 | CASSLDLRGGGDEQFF
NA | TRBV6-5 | CASSPPGLVRAQYF
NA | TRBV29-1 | CSVDRGYTF
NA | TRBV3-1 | CASSQLDRELSGANVLTF
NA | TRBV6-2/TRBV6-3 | CASGYRGLQPQHF